Listed here are 3 T cell receptor beta chains from one sample, sequenced in a study of sequential checkpoint blockade in melanoma. Regarding treatment: randomized to nivolumab then ipilimumab (arm A) or the reverse (arm B). Profiled with immunoSEQ multiplex PCR; TCRdb holds only in-frame clones, not every one. The repertoire includes 26,000 or so clones, roughly 91% of them detected once, and approximately 15% sits in the top ten. This specimen was CD8+ T cells sorted from blood (inferred from file names), taken from a patient given nivolumab and ipilimumab in sequence. The receptor set was obtained from a human donor with melanoma.

The genes are TRBV4-1 and TRBJ2-3; tentatively, D is TRBD1 (6 bases). The CDR3 length is 16 residues. Germline-derived CDR1 and CDR2 are MGHRA and YSYEKL. V lost 2 bases and J lost 4, with 16 bases in between. The CDR3 sequence is CASSQRPGEIADTQYF. The CDR3 nucleotides are TGCGCCAGCAGCCAACGCCCAGGGGAGATCGCAGATACGCAGTATTTT.

The chain couples TRBV4-2 to TRBJ1-1; 9 nucleotides align to TRBD1. The V gene end was trimmed by 4 bases and the J gene end by 3 bases; junction bases not matched to a gene: 6. Looked up from germline, CDR1 is LGHNA and CDR2 is YNFKEQ. The CDR3 has 15 amino acids. CDR3 sequence: CASSPRTGDDTEAFF. CDR3 DNA sequence: TGTGCCAGCAGCCCCAGGACAGGGGATGACACTGAAGCTTTCTTT.

This clone was seen only a few times. The gene calls are TRBV19 and TRBJ2-7; TRBD1 might be the D (5 bases). V lost 5 bases to trimming and J lost 0 bases, with 11 bases between them. Germline V gene lookup returns CDR1 LNHDA and CDR2 SQIVND (reference sequence). The CDR3 is made up of 14 amino acids. CDR3 loop: CASSPWGASYEQYF. CDR3 bases: TGTGCCAGTAGTCCTTGGGGCGCCTCCTACGAGCAGTACTTC.